Listed below are T cell receptor beta chains from one sample, sequenced in a study of OX40 agonist ivuxolimab in advanced cancers. TCRdb's table, derived via immunoSEQ multiplex PCR, lists solely in-frame clones and lacks some. Of over 60,000 clones listed, around 82% are singletons. The specimen was CD4+ or CD8+ T cells sorted from blood, collected in a trial of the OX40 agonist ivuxolimab. The receptors come from an adult with an advanced solid tumor such as melanoma, head and neck, liver or kidney cancer. The CDR3 runs from the conserved cysteine through the conserved F or W. D genes are given only for firm matches. Clone size is shown for a subset of rows, as once, few, many or a class of expanded clone.

v_gene	d_gene	j_gene	abundance	CDR3aa	CDR3nt
TRBV14	-	TRBJ2-7	-	CASSRPKAGSYEQYF	TGTGCCAGCAGTAGGCCCAAGGCGGGATCCTACGAGCAGTACTTC
TRBV4-3	-	TRBJ2-1	-	CASSQSPRDTEQFF	TGCGCCAGCAGCCAATCCCCAAGGGACACTGAGCAGTTCTTC
TRBV28	-	TRBJ2-7	-	CASTRGGSSYEQYF	TGTGCCAGCACCCGTGGCGGGTCCTCCTACGAGCAGTACTTC
TRBV10-3	TRBD1	TRBJ2-7	-	CAISSGTGALRPHEQYF	TGTGCCATCAGTTCCGGGACAGGGGCCCTAAGGCCCCACGAGCAGTACTTC
TRBV4-2	TRBD1	TRBJ2-3	-	CASSRDRDTQYF	TGTGCCAGCAGTCGGGACAGAGATACGCAGTATTTT
TRBV6-5	TRBD1	TRBJ1-1	-	CASRTGTGVTEAFF	TGTGCCAGCAGGACCGGGACAGGGGTGACTGAAGCTTTCTTT
TRBV7-2	TRBD1	TRBJ1-1	-	CASSTRTGVNTEAFF	TGTGCCAGCAGCACACGGACAGGGGTGAACACTGAAGCTTTCTTT
TRBV30	-	TRBJ2-2	-	CAWSVGVNTGELFF	TGTGCCTGGAGTGTGGGAGTGAACACCGGGGAGCTGTTTTTT
TRBV9	-	TRBJ1-3	-	CASSPTSSGNTIYF	TGTGCCAGCAGCCCGACGAGCTCTGGAAACACCATATATTTT
TRBV5-1	-	TRBJ2-2	-	CASSLVPGDQTGELFF	TGCGCCAGCAGCTTGGTCCCGGGGGATCAGACCGGGGAGCTGTTTTTT
TRBV2	TRBD1	TRBJ1-5	-	CASRVDRNQPQHF	TGTGCCAGCAGGGTGGACAGGAATCAGCCCCAGCATTTT
TRBV27	TRBD1	TRBJ1-4	-	CASRRQGAVEEKLFF	TGTGCCAGCAGACGACAGGGGGCTGTAGAAGAAAAACTGTTTTTT
TRBV6-6	-	TRBJ2-7	-	CASSPNLEQYF	TGTGCCAGCAGCCCCAATTTAGAGCAGTACTTC
TRBV2	-	TRBJ1-1	-	CASSETRGTEAFF	TGTGCCAGCAGTGAGACCAGGGGCACTGAAGCTTTCTTT
TRBV27	-	TRBJ1-5	once	CASRPTGQINQPQHF	TGTGCCAGCAGGCCTACGGGACAAATTAATCAGCCCCAGCATTTT
TRBV18	-	TRBJ2-3	once	CASSPPSGFTQYF	TGTGCCAGCTCACCACCGTCAGGGTTCACGCAGTATTTT
TRBV12-5	-	TRBJ1-2	-	CASGLDRVEGGYTF	TGTGCTAGTGGTTTGGACAGGGTGGAGGGTGGCTACACCTTC
TRBV6-1	-	TRBJ1-5	-	CASGKELGPNQPQHF	TGTGCCAGCGGTAAGGAGTTGGGACCCAATCAACCCCAGCATTTT
TRBV11-2	TRBD1	TRBJ1-4	-	CASSERGLDSEKLFF	TGTGCCAGCAGCGAGAGGGGGCTAGACAGTGAAAAACTGTTTTTT
TRBV20-1	-	TRBJ2-7	-	CSASKRREQYF	TGCAGTGCTAGCAAGAGGCGGGAGCAGTACTTC
TRBV6-5	-	TRBJ1-1	-	CASSYLGARQEAFF	TGTGCCAGCAGTTATCTTGGGGCGCGGCAGGAAGCTTTCTTT
TRBV5-6	TRBD1	TRBJ1-2	-	CASSKRVQGAHYGYTF	TGTGCCAGCAGCAAGCGTGTACAGGGGGCTCACTATGGCTACACCTTC
TRBV28	TRBD1	TRBJ2-7	few	CASSPLGTGLSYEQYF	TGTGCCAGCAGCCCCTTGGGGACAGGGCTATCCTACGAGCAGTACTTC
TRBV9	-	TRBJ2-3	-	CASSPPGDWNTDTQYF	TGTGCCAGCAGCCCCCCGGGCGACTGGAACACAGATACGCAGTATTTT
TRBV7-9	-	TRBJ1-5	few	CASSLAGGSNQPQHF	TGTGCCAGCAGCTTAGCAGGGGGAAGCAATCAGCCCCAGCATTTT
TRBV2	TRBD1	TRBJ1-6	-	CASNKPRDRVQYNSPLHF	TGTGCCAGCAATAAACCCCGGGACAGGGTTCAATATAATTCACCCCTCCACTTT
TRBV2	-	TRBJ1-6	-	CASNSLGAGNSPLHF	TGTGCCAGCAATTCTTTGGGGGCTGGAAATTCACCCCTCCACTTT
TRBV6-5	-	TRBJ2-5	-	CASSYLETQYF	TGTGCCAGCAGTTACTTAGAGACCCAGTACTTC
TRBV5-8	-	TRBJ2-1	-	CASIRSRSSYNEQFF	TGTGCCAGCATCCGTAGCCGGAGCTCCTACAATGAGCAGTTCTTC
TRBV18	-	TRBJ1-2	-	CASSRDQALGYTF	TGTGCCAGCTCACGGGACCAGGCATTGGGCTACACCTTC
TRBV5-1	-	TRBJ2-7	-	CASSLLASSYEQYF	TGCGCCAGCAGCCTACTGGCTAGCTCCTACGAGCAGTACTTC
TRBV7-2	-	TRBJ2-1	once	CASSWGGRGNEQFF	TGTGCCAGCAGCTGGGGTGGGAGAGGCAATGAGCAGTTCTTC
TRBV4-1	TRBD1	TRBJ1-5	-	CASSEAGTGNQPQHF	TGCGCCAGCAGCGAAGCCGGGACAGGGAATCAGCCCCAGCATTTT
TRBV28	-	TRBJ1-2	-	CASSSIWADYGYTF	TGTGCCAGCAGTTCCATTTGGGCTGACTATGGCTACACCTTC
TRBV6-5	-	TRBJ1-4	-	CASSSLDSANEKLFF	TGTGCCAGCAGTTCCCTAGACAGCGCCAATGAAAAACTGTTTTTT
TRBV5-1	-	TRBJ2-3	-	CASSFQGSDTQYF	TGCGCCAGCAGCTTCCAGGGTTCAGATACGCAGTATTTT
TRBV19	TRBD1	TRBJ2-1	-	CASSIDRGLPYNEQFF	TGTGCCAGTAGTATAGACAGGGGGCTTCCCTACAATGAGCAGTTCTTC
TRBV6-5	-	TRBJ2-1	few	CASSETQGGYNEQFF	TGTGCCAGCAGCGAGACTCAGGGGGGGTACAATGAGCAGTTCTTC
TRBV10-3	TRBD1	TRBJ2-1	-	CAISDRTGSSYNEQFF	TGTGCCATCAGTGATAGGACAGGCAGCTCCTACAATGAGCAGTTCTTC
TRBV19	TRBD1	TRBJ2-2	-	CASSKPGTVNTGELFF	TGTGCCAGTAGTAAACCAGGGACAGTAAACACCGGGGAGCTGTTTTTT
TRBV4-3	-	TRBJ1-3	few	CASSQTTAGSGISGNTIYF	TGCGCCAGCAGCCAAACCACGGCGGGCTCAGGGATCTCTGGAAACACCATATATTTT
TRBV6-6	-	TRBJ2-5	-	CASSYSTGQETQYF	TGTGCCAGCAGTTACTCCACGGGGCAAGAGACCCAGTACTTC
TRBV28	-	TRBJ2-3	-	CASSLPADTQYF	TGTGCCAGCAGTTTACCGGCAGATACGCAGTATTTT
TRBV28	-	TRBJ2-1	few	CASSGRTESLNEQFF	TGTGCCAGCAGTGGGAGGACAGAATCTCTCAATGAGCAGTTCTTC
TRBV5-1	-	TRBJ1-2	-	CASSLATDGYTF	TGCGCCAGCAGCTTGGCAACAGATGGCTACACCTTC
TRBV19	-	TRBJ1-1	-	CASSTQGTSPGAFF	TGTGCCAGTAGTACTCAGGGGACGTCCCCGGGAGCTTTCTTT
TRBV5-1	-	TRBJ1-1	-	CASSLGTLNTEAFF	TGCGCCAGCAGCTTGGGGACACTCAACACTGAAGCTTTCTTT
TRBV7-2	-	TRBJ1-3	-	CASSLSTPNTIYF	TGTGCCAGCAGCTTATCAACACCGAACACCATATATTTT
TRBV6-5	TRBD2	TRBJ2-7	few	CASRMTSAYEQYF	TGTGCCAGCAGAATGACTAGCGCCTACGAGCAGTACTTC
TRBV9	-	TRBJ2-1	-	CASSVVGYNDEQFF	TGTGCCAGCAGCGTAGTTGGCTATAATGATGAGCAGTTCTTC